One T cell receptor (beta chain) is described in this entry. Through a sample-barcoded 5' primer and a J-beta primer mix, a second PCR was run for 7 to 11 cycles. TCRdb analysed the 5' RACE reads with MiXCR anew, one entry per CDR3 protein. This sample has roughly 1 million distinct CDR3 sequences, with around 25% found just once. Germline CDR1 is SGHTA and CDR2 is FQGNSA. The CDR3 runs 14 residues. The V end was cut by 6 bases, the J end by 2 bases, with 11 bases between. This sample was included in a study of blood T cells in healthy people across ages. These data were also filed under a second study, of T cells of mothers and their children.

V and J are TRBV7-2 and TRBJ2-4; maybe TRBD1 (7 bases). This clonotype was obtained from a girl aged 2 to 9 in good health. Sequencing used blood. CDR3 in DNA: TGTACCAGCAGTCAGGGGGGAACCAAAAACATTCAGTACTTC. Its translation is CTSSQGGTKNIQYF.